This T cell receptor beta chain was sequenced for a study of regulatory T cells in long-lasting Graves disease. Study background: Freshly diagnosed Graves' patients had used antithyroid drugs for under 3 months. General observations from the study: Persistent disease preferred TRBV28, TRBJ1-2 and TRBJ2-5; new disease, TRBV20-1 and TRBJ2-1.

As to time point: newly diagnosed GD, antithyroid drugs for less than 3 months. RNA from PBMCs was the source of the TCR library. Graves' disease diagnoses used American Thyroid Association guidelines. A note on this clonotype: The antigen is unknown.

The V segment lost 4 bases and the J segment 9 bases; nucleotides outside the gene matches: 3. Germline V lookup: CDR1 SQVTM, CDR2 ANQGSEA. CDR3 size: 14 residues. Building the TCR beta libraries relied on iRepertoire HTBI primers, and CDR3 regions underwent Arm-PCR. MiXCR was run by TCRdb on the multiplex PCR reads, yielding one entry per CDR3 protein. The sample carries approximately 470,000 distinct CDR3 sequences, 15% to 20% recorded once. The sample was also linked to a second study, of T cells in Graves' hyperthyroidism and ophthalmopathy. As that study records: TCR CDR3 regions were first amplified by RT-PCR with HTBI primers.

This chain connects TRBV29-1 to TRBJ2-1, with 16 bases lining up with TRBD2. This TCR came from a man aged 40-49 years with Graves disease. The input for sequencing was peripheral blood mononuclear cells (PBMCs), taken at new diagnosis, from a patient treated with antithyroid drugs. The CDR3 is CSVVGLAGGGEQFF. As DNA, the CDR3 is TGCAGCGTTGTGGGACTAGCGGGAGGGGGTGAGCAGTTCTTC.